This T cell receptor (beta chain) was sequenced in a study of shared clonotypes between healthy human individuals. Clones were read by immunoSEQ multiplex PCR, and TCRdb kept only the in-frame ones, dropping some. The sample includes fewer than 650,000 clones, around three quarters of them seen just once. Germline CDR1 and CDR2: LGHNA and YSLEER. The CDR3 is made up of 13 amino acids. A remark on this clone: This is likely an artifact of a read error, given a far larger clone one base away.

Input material: PBMCs. The V and J genes are TRBV4-3 and TRBJ2-5; possibly TRBD2 for D (5 bases). The receptor's source is a woman aged 40 to 49 in good health. Some clones in this sample may be carry-over from other donors' samples. CDR3 DNA sequence: TGCGCCAGCAGCCTTCGGGAACAAGAGGCCCAGTACTTC. Its translation is CASSLREQEAQYF.